Listed below are T cell receptor beta chains from one sample, sequenced in a study of cytomegalovirus exposure and HLA in healthy donors. The protocol was immunoSEQ multiplex PCR, while the TCRdb copy is restricted to in-frame clones and leaves out a portion. The table has about 82,000 clones, less than 85% seen once. The specimen was PBMCs. The origin of the receptors is a human donor in good health. Each CDR3 is given with its conserved first and last residue. A D gene is named only where the DNA matches it firmly. A clone size is listed for some rows: how often the clone was seen (once, few, many), or a class if it is expanded.

clone size,V gene,J gene,D gene,CDR3 protein,CDR3 DNA
-,TRBV18,TRBJ1-1,-,CASSAVPGGRGIPLLNTEAFF,TGTGCCAGCTCAGCGGTGCCGGGGGGACGAGGGATCCCTCTTTTGAACACTGAAGCTTTCTTT
-,TRBV7-2,TRBJ2-7,-,CASSLFQGGEQYF,TGTGCCAGCAGCCTTTTTCAGGGGGGCGAGCAGTACTTC
-,TRBV9,TRBJ1-1,-,CASSVIGQTVNTEAFF,TGTGCCAGCAGCGTAATTGGGCAGACCGTGAACACTGAAGCTTTCTTT
-,TRBV4-1,TRBJ2-1,TRBD2,CASSPRGSNEQFF,TGCGCCAGCAGCCCGCGGGGGAGCAATGAGCAGTTCTTC
-,TRBV5-1,TRBJ2-7,TRBD1,CASSATGDNPPYEQYF,TGCGCCAGCAGCGCGACAGGGGACAACCCCCCCTACGAGCAGTACTTC
-,TRBV7-9,TRBJ2-4,TRBD1,CASGQGKNIQYF,TGTGCCAGTGGACAGGGGAAAAACATTCAGTACTTC
-,TRBV27,TRBJ1-1,-,CASSRLGVTEAFF,TGTGCCAGCAGTCGCTTAGGGGTCACTGAAGCTTTCTTT
-,TRBV7-9,TRBJ1-1,TRBD1,CASSLGQGGFTEAFF,TGTGCCAGCAGTTTGGGACAGGGAGGTTTCACTGAAGCTTTCTTT
few,TRBV2,TRBJ2-1,-,CASSDRRGAGNEQFF,TGTGCCAGCAGTGATCGTCGGGGGGCAGGGAATGAGCAGTTCTTC
-,TRBV7-9,TRBJ2-5,TRBD1,CASSSRGFGTQYF,TGTGCCAGCAGCTCCAGGGGGTTTGGGACCCAGTACTTC
-,TRBV7-9,TRBJ1-4,-,CASSYGGNGGEKLFF,TGTGCCAGCAGTTACGGGGGGAATGGGGGTGAAAAACTGTTTTTT
-,TRBV19,TRBJ2-7,-,CASTRGAGYEQYF,TGTGCCAGTACTCGGGGAGCCGGATACGAGCAGTACTTC
-,TRBV11-3,TRBJ1-1,-,CASSGPRTEIEAFF,TGTGCCAGCAGCGGTCCACGGACAGAGATTGAAGCTTTCTTT
-,TRBV7-2,TRBJ2-3,TRBD2,CASSLGAGGLADTQYF,TGTGCCAGCAGCTTAGGAGCGGGGGGGCTGGCAGATACGCAGTATTTT
-,TRBV30,TRBJ2-1,TRBD2,CAWVRRLGRGGYNEQFF,TGTGCCTGGGTGCGTCGGCTTGGGCGGGGGGGCTACAATGAGCAGTTCTTC
-,TRBV6-1,TRBJ2-1,TRBD1,CASSGGDRGHEQFF,TGTGCCAGCAGTGGTGGGGACAGGGGACATGAGCAGTTCTTC
-,TRBV2,TRBJ2-7,TRBD2,CASRLTSGGAYEQYF,TGTGCCAGCAGGCTGACTAGCGGGGGGGCGTACGAGCAGTACTTC
few,TRBV6-5,TRBJ1-5,-,CASSPFWGGQQPQHF,TGTGCCAGCAGTCCCTTCTGGGGGGGGCAACAGCCCCAGCATTTT
-,TRBV7-9,TRBJ1-2,-,CASSLGRQPVNYGYTF,TGTGCCAGCAGCTTAGGCCGACAGCCAGTTAACTATGGCTACACCTTC